Sequencing of this T cell receptor beta chain was carried out in a study of blood T cell repertoires in COVID-19. Trimming shortened V by 2 bases and J by 3 bases, and 9 bases separated the two germline ends. In germline, CDR1 is SGHRS, CDR2 YFSETQ. The CDR3 length is 13 residues. Some clones are missing from TCRdb's copy, which holds only in-frame ones; the method was immunoSEQ multiplex PCR. The sample has fewer than 500,000 clones; approximately 90% are singletons. This clonotype was obtained from a young man with COVID-19, enrolled during active disease. The chain links TRBV5-1 to TRBJ2-7; a possible D gene is TRBD1 (5 bases). What was sequenced was peripheral blood. The CDR3 coding sequence is TGCGCCAGCAGCTTCGACAGTTACTACGAGCAGTACTTC. It specifies CASSFDSYYEQYF.